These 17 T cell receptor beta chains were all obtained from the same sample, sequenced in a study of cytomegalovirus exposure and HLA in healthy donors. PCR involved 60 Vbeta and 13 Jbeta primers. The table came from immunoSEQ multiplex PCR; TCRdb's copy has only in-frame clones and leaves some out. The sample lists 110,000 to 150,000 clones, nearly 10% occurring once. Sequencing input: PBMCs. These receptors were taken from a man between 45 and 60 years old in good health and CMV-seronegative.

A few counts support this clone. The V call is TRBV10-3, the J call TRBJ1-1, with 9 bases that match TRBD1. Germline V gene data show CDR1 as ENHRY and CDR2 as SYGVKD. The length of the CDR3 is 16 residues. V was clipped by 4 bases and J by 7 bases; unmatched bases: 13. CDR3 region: CAISAGAGQGRDEAFF. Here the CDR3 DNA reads TGTGCCATCAGTGCCGGAGCAGGACAGGGGAGAGATGAAGCTTTCTTT.

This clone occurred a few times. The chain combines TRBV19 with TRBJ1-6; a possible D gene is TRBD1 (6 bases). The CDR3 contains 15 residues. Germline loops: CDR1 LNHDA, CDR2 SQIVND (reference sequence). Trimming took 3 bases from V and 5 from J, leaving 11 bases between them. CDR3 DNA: TGTGCCAGTAGTATGTCCAGGACAGATAATTCACCCCTCCACTTT. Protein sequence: CASSMSRTDNSPLHF. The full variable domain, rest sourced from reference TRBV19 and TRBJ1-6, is DGGITQSPKYLFRKEGQNVTLSCEQNLNHDAMYWYRQDPGQGLRLIYYSQIVNDFQKGDIAEGYSVSREKKESFPLTVTSAQKNPTAFYLCASSMSRTDNSPLHFGNGTRLTVT.

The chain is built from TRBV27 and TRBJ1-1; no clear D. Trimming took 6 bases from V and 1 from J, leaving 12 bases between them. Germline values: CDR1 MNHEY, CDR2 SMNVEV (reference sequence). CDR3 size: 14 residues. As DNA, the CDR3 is TGTGCCAGCAGCGAGAGGAGGAGGAACACTGAAGCTTTCTTT. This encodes CASSERRRNTEAFF.

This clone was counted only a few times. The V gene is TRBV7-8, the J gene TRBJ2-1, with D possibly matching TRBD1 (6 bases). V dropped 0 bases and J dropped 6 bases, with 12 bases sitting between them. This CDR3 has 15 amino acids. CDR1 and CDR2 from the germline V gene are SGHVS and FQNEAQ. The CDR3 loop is CASSLAGAGGNEQFF. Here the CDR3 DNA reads TGTGCCAGCAGCTTAGCGGGGGCTGGCGGCAATGAGCAGTTCTTC.

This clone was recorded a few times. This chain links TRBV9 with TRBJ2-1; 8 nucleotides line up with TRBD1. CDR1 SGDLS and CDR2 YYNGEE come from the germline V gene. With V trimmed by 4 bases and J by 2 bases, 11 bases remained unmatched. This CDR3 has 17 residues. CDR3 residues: CASSIRGQGSPYNEQFF. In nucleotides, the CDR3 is TGTGCCAGCAGCATAAGAGGACAGGGTAGTCCCTACAATGAGCAGTTCTTC.

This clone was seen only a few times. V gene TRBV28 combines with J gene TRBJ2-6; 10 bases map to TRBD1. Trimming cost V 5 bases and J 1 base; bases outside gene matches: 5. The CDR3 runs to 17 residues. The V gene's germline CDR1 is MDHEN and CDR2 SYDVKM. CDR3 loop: CASSLPGQGSGANVLTF. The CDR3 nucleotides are TGTGCCAGCAGTCTACCGGGACAGGGGTCTGGGGCCAACGTCCTGACTTTC.

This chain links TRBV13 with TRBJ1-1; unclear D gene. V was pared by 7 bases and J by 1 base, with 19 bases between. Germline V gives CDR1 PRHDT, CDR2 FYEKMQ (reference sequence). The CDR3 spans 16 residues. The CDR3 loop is CASIHPGRATNTEAFF. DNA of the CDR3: TGTGCCAGCATCCACCCGGGGAGGGCTACGAACACTGAAGCTTTCTTT.

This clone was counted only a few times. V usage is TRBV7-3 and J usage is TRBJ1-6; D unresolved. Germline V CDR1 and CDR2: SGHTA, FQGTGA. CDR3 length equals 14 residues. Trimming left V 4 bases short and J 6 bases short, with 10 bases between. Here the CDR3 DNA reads TGTGCCAGCAGCTCGCAGGCAGTTAATTCACCCCTCCACTTT. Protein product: CASSSQAVNSPLHF.

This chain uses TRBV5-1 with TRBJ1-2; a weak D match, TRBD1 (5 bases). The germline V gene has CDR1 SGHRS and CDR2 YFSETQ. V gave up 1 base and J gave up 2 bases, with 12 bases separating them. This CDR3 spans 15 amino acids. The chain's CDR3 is CASSLSGRVNYGYTF. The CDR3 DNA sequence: TGCGCCAGCAGCTTGAGTGGCAGGGTCAACTATGGCTACACCTTC. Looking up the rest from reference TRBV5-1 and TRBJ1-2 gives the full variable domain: KAGVTQTPRYLIKTRGQQVTLSCSPISGHRSVSWYQQTPGQGLQFLFEYFSETQRNKGNFPGRFSGRQFSNSRSEMNVSTLELGDSALYLCASSLSGRVNYGYTFGSGTRLTVV.

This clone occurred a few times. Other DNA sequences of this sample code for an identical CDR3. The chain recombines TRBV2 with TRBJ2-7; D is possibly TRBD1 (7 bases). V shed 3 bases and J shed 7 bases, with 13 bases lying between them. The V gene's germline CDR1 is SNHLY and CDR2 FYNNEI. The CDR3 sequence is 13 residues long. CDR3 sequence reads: CASSEEGAGEQYF. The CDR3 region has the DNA TGTGCCAGCAGTGAGGAGGGGGCGGGGGAGCAGTACTTC.

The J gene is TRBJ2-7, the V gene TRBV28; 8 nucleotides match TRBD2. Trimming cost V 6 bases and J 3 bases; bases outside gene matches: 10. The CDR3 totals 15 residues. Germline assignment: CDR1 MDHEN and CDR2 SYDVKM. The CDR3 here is CASRVGLAGHYEQYF. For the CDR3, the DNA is TGTGCCAGCAGAGTAGGGCTAGCGGGCCACTACGAGCAGTACTTC. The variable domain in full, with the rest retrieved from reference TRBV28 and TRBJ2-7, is DVKVTQSSRYLVKRTGEKVFLECVQDMDHENMFWYRQDPGLGLRLIYFSYDVKMKEKGDIPEGYSVSREKKERFSLILESASTNQTSMYLCASRVGLAGHYEQYFGPGTRLTVT.

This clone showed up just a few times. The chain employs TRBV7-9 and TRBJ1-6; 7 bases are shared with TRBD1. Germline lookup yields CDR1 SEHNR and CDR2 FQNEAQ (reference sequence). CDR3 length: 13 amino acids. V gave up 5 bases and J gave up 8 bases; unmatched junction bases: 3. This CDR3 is CASSADRDSPLHF. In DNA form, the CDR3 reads TGTGCCAGCAGCGCAGACAGGGATTCACCCCTCCACTTT.

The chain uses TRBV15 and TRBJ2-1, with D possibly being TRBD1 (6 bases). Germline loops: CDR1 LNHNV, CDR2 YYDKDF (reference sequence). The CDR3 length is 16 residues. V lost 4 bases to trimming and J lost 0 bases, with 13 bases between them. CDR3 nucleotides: TGTGCCACCAGCACCCGGACAGCGAGCTCCTACAATGAGCAGTTCTTC. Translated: CATSTRTASSYNEQFF.

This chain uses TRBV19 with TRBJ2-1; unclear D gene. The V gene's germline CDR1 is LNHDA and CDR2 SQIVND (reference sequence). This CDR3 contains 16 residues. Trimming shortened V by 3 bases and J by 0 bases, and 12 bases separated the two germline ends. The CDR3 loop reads CASSIEDFSSYNEQFF. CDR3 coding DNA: TGTGCCAGTAGTATCGAGGATTTTAGCTCCTACAATGAGCAGTTCTTC.

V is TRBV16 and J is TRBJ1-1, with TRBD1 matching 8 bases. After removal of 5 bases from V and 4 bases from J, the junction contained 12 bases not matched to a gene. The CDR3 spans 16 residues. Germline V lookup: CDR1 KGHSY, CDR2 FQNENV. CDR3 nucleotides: TGTGCCAGCAGCGACCCGGGGCAGGGGGCCGGCACTGAAGCTTTCTTT. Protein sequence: CASSDPGQGAGTEAFF. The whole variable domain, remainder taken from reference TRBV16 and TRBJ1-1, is GEEVAQTPKHLVRGEGQKAKLYCAPIKGHSYVFWYQQVLKNEFKFLISFQNENVFDETGMPKERFSAKCLPNSPCSLEIQATKLEDSAVYFCASSDPGQGAGTEAFFGQGTRLTVV.

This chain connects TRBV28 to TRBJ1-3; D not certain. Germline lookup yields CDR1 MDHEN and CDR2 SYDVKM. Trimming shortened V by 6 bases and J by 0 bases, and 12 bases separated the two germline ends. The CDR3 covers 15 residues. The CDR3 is CASRKDGSSGNTIYF. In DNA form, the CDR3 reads TGTGCCAGCAGGAAAGACGGGAGCTCTGGAAACACCATATATTTT.

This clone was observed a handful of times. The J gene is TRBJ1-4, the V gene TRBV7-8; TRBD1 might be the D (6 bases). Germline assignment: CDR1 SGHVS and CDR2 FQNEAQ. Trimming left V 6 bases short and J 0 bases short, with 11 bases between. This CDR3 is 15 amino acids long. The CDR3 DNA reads TGTGCCAGCAGGACAGGACCTGCAACTAATGAAAAACTGTTTTTT. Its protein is CASRTGPATNEKLFF.